This TCR beta chain was captured by sequencing in a study of OX40 agonist ivuxolimab in advanced cancers. Study-level information: Patient treatment consisted of intravenous ivuxolimab administration every 2 weeks at 0.01 to 10 mg/kg. Three partial responders included one hepatocellular carcinoma patient and two cutaneous melanoma patients. Study results and limitations: Antigen targets of the expanded peripheral T cells went undetermined. In the 0.1 to 3.0 mg/kg range, CD4+ and CD8+ blood T cells had expanded clonally by week 6.

TCRdb's copy holds only in-frame clones and misses some; the assay was immunoSEQ multiplex PCR. This table has about 84,000 clones, around 90% appearing once. Trimming left V 1 base short and J 5 bases short, with 12 bases between. The CDR3 contains 14 residues. The germline gives CDR1 SGDLS, CDR2 YYNGEE. About this clone: Its antigen is still unknown.

The sequenced sample was CD4+ or CD8+ T cells sorted from blood, obtained in a trial of the OX40 agonist ivuxolimab. The clonotype comes from an adult with an advanced solid tumor such as melanoma, head and neck, liver or kidney cancer. This sequence joins TRBV9 and TRBJ2-5, with D hard to call. CDR3 in amino acids: CASSVRSDRETQYF. The CDR3 DNA is TGTGCCAGCAGCGTAAGAAGCGATCGGGAGACCCAGTACTTC. The complete variable domain, with remaining parts taken from reference TRBV9 and TRBJ2-5, reads DSGVTQTPKHLITATGQRVTLRCSPRSGDLSVYWYQQSLDQGLQFLIQYYNGEERAKGNILERFSAQQFPDLHSELNLSSLELGDSALYFCASSVRSDRETQYFGPGTRLLVL.